This is a list of T cell receptor beta chains from one sample in a study of blood T cell repertoires in COVID-19. Profiled with immunoSEQ multiplex PCR; TCRdb holds only in-frame clones, not every one. Among some 150,000 clones, around 91% were seen once, and the ten largest hold over 12%. Sequencing was done on a sample of peripheral blood. These receptors came from a woman in her forties with acute or convalescent COVID-19. The CDR3 runs from the conserved cysteine through the conserved F or W. The D gene is left open where the match is weak. Some rows have no size entry. The others give once, few or many, or a class for an expanded clone.

CDR3nt,CDR3aa,abundance,d_gene,j_gene,v_gene
TGTGCCAGCAGCCTTAGATCATCGCCCTACGAGCAGTACTTC,CASSLRSSPYEQYF,.,.,TRBJ2-7,TRBV6-5
TGTGCCTGGAGTAGTGAGAGCTCCTACGAGCAGTACTTC,CAWSSESSYEQYF,once,.,TRBJ2-7,TRBV30
TGTGCCAGCAGAAGGGCCGGGGTCCTTAATGAGCAGTTCTTC,CASRRAGVLNEQFF,.,.,TRBJ2-1,TRBV25-1
TGTGCCAGCAGCGCAGCATCGGGAGATACGCAGTATTTT,CASSAASGDTQYF,few,.,TRBJ2-3,TRBV9
TGTGCCAGCAGTTCAACCCAAGACAGGGGATGGAATCAGCCCCAGCATTTT,CASSSTQDRGWNQPQHF,.,TRBD1,TRBJ1-5,TRBV28
TGTGCCAGCTCGGAGGGACAGTTCTACGAGCAGTACTTC,CASSEGQFYEQYF,.,.,TRBJ2-7,TRBV18
TGTGCCAGCAGCGAAGACTCCACAGATACGCAGTATTTT,CASSEDSTDTQYF,.,.,TRBJ2-3,TRBV7-9
TGTGCCAGCAGGGGGGGACAGGGGGCGAATCAGCCCCAGCATTTT,CASRGGQGANQPQHF,.,TRBD1,TRBJ1-5,TRBV2
TGTGCCAGCAGCGTGACTAGCGGTCCATACGAGCAGTACTTC,CASSVTSGPYEQYF,.,TRBD2,TRBJ2-7,TRBV13
TGTGCCAGCAGCCCAGCGGGGTTGAACACCGGGGAGCTGTTTTTT,CASSPAGLNTGELFF,.,TRBD2,TRBJ2-2,TRBV11-3
TGTGCCAGCAGCCACAGCGGGAGCTCCTACAATGAGCAGTTCTTC,CASSHSGSSYNEQFF,.,TRBD2,TRBJ2-1,TRBV7-2
TGTGCCAGCAGCGTAGAGTTGTTCGCGGACACCGGGGAGCTGTTTTTT,CASSVELFADTGELFF,.,.,TRBJ2-2,TRBV9
TGCGCCAGCAGCTTTTATACAGGGGACTATGGCTACACCTTC,CASSFYTGDYGYTF,.,TRBD1,TRBJ1-2,TRBV5-1
TGTGCCAGCAGCGGAACAGTAACCGGGGAGCTGTTTTTT,CASSGTVTGELFF,.,.,TRBJ2-2,TRBV5-5
TGTGCCAGCAGCTTTTTATCCCTGGGACTAGCGGCCGAGCAGTACTTC,CASSFLSLGLAAEQYF,.,TRBD2,TRBJ2-7,TRBV11-2
TGTGCCAGCAGCTTGAGCAGCGGCAATGAGCAGTTCTTC,CASSLSSGNEQFF,.,.,TRBJ2-1,TRBV7-2
TGTGCCACCAGTGAAACCGACAGGGGGCGAGAGTTCACCGGGGAGCTGTTTTTT,CATSETDRGREFTGELFF,.,TRBD1,TRBJ2-2,TRBV24-1
TGTGCCACCAGTGATCCGGGACTAGCGAAAGAGACCCAGTACTTC,CATSDPGLAKETQYF,.,TRBD2,TRBJ2-5,TRBV24-1
TGTGCCAGCAGCCACCCCGCTAACTATGGCTACACCTTC,CASSHPANYGYTF,.,.,TRBJ1-2,TRBV14
TGTGCCAGCAGCCTAGACATCTATGGCTACACCTTC,CASSLDIYGYTF,few,.,TRBJ1-2,TRBV7-9
TGTGCCAGTAGTGTCACGACAGGGGGATATCAGCCCCAGCATTTT,CASSVTTGGYQPQHF,.,TRBD1,TRBJ1-5,TRBV19
TGTGCCAGCACCGCAGGGGCCGCCTACGAGCAGTACTTC,CASTAGAAYEQYF,.,.,TRBJ2-7,TRBV27
TGTGCCAGCAGCCCGAAGGGGCATGGCAATCAGCCCCAGCATTTT,CASSPKGHGNQPQHF,once,.,TRBJ1-5,TRBV11-2
TGTGCCAGCAGTTTTCAGGACAGGATCGGTGGCTACACCTTC,CASSFQDRIGGYTF,.,TRBD1,TRBJ1-2,TRBV6-5
TGTGCCAGCAGCTTAAACGGGAGGGCGGGCGAGCAGTACTTC,CASSLNGRAGEQYF,few,TRBD2,TRBJ2-7,TRBV7-3
TGCAGTGCTAGTTCCCCCCGGGAGGGGATCTTCCGACGGACAGATACGCAGTATTTT,CSASSPREGIFRRTDTQYF,.,TRBD2,TRBJ2-3,TRBV20-1
TGTGCCAGTAGCCCGGACAGGGGGCTTTATGAGCAGTTCTTC,CASSPDRGLYEQFF,.,TRBD1,TRBJ2-1,TRBV19
TGTGCCAGCCCTCCCGACAGGGGCCGTGAAGCTTTCTTT,CASPPDRGREAFF,.,TRBD1,TRBJ1-1,TRBV18
TGTGCCAGCAGTTTAGGGAGGGGACTCTTAGACTATGGCTACACCTTC,CASSLGRGLLDYGYTF,few,.,TRBJ1-2,TRBV28
TGTGCCAGCTCACCAGTCGGTAGCGGGGGTGGAGGAGATACGCAGTATTTT,CASSPVGSGGGGDTQYF,.,TRBD2,TRBJ2-3,TRBV18
TGTGCCATTACTTCTAGCGGGGGGGCGCATACGCAGTATTTT,CAITSSGGAHTQYF,.,TRBD2,TRBJ2-3,TRBV10-3
TGTGCCAGCTCACCAAGTTTGGGGAGTTCTGATACGCAGTATTTT,CASSPSLGSSDTQYF,.,.,TRBJ2-3,TRBV18